The 9 T cell receptor beta chains in this list originate from one sample, sequenced in a study of neurological immune-mediated disorders. TCRdb used MiXCR to reprocess the 5' RACE reads, holding one entry per CDR3 protein. The profile covers 40,000 to 60,000 distinct CDR3 sequences, with 10% to 15% appearing a single time and about 4.9% taken by the ten largest. Specified time point: longitudinal time-point 2. Sequencing was done on a sample of PBMCs. All receptors derive from a male donor with HTLV-1-associated myelopathy (HAM/TSP).

This clonotype was counted many times. The chain has TRBV7-3 and TRBJ1-2; weak D call: TRBD1 (6 bases). In germline, CDR1 is SGHTA, CDR2 FQGTGA. This CDR3 is built from 13 residues. Between the trimmed V and J ends, which lost 2 bases and 8 bases, there was a span of 12 bases. DNA of the CDR3: TGTGCCAGCAGCTTAGGAGGGACAACCGGCTACACCTTC. As protein: CASSLGGTTGYTF.

About this clonotype itself: Its ends do not fully match the called genes, so a read error is possible. This chain connects TRBV15 to TRBJ1-6; D unresolved. The CDR3 contains 14 residues. CDR1 and CDR2 (germline): LNHNV, YYDKDF (reference sequence). CDR3: CATSRGVVNTPLHF. The CDR3 nucleotides are TGTGCCACCAGCAGAGGAGTGGTTAATACACCCCTCCACTTT.

In its sample, this clonotype is medium-sized. The chain joins TRBV14 to TRBJ2-3; D is undetermined. This CDR3 contains 15 residues. In germline, CDR1 is SGHDN, CDR2 FVKESK. V gave up 4 bases and J gave up 2 bases, with 13 bases separating them. CDR3 residues: CASSRVGVLTDTQYF. CDR3 DNA sequence: TGTGCCAGCAGCCGGGTGGGCGTACTCACAGATACGCAGTATTTT.

This clonotype was detected many times. The chain is built from TRBV7-2 and TRBJ2-7; tentatively, D is TRBD2 (6 bases). This CDR3 has 14 amino acids. Trimming left V 5 bases short and J 4 bases short, with 15 bases between. Germline assignment: CDR1 SGHTA and CDR2 FQGNSA. As DNA, the CDR3 is TGTGCCAGCAGCCTAGATTGGGGGAGGTACGAGCAGTACTTC. Translation gives CASSLDWGRYEQYF.

This clonotype was observed at least ten times. V is TRBV20-1 and J is TRBJ1-1; D might be TRBD1 (6 bases). V dropped 5 bases and J dropped 2 bases, with 15 bases sitting between them. The CDR3 has 14 amino acids. Germline CDR1 DFQATT, CDR2 SNEGSKA (reference sequence). The CDR3 here is CSARGAGGNTEAFF. The CDR3 DNA sequence: TGCAGTGCTCGGGGGGCGGGAGGTAACACTGAAGCTTTCTTT.

Turning to this clonotype: No conserved phenylalanine or tryptophan is present at the end of the CDR3, so a read error is the likely explanation. No DNA is shown, since the ends of the CDR3 on it are uncertain; the CDR3 is the one TCRdb lists. This chain joins TRBV29-1 and TRBJ2-7; whether TRBD1, the table's D call, matches the DNA was not checked. Germline lookup yields CDR1 SQVTM and CDR2 ANQGSEA. The CDR3 totals 11 residues, both ends included. The CDR3 loop reads CSVYRGGEQDL.

Many counts were recorded for this clonotype. This chain joins TRBV20-1 and TRBJ1-5; weak D call: TRBD1 (5 bases). The germline CDR1 and CDR2 sequences are DFQATT and SNEGSKA (reference sequence). This CDR3 is 12 amino acids long. Trimming removed 5 bases at V and 6 bases at J, with 11 bases between. This CDR3 is CSAGEGLQPQHF. The DNA for the CDR3 is TGCAGTGCTGGCGAGGGACTTCAGCCCCAGCATTTT.

This CDR3 is CASTLRSGAGREQFF. The CDR3 DNA follows: TGCGCCAGCACCCTACGGTCGGGGGCAGGGCGTGAGCAGTTCTTC. This chain uses TRBV5-1 with TRBJ2-1; either TRBD1 or TRBD2 may supply D (6 bases each). V gave up 6 bases and J gave up 9 bases, with 22 bases separating them. Per germline, CDR1 SGHRS and CDR2 YFSETQ. The CDR3 extends over 15 amino acids.

Many counts were recorded for this clonotype. The rearrangement uses TRBV5-1 and TRBJ2-1; TRBD1 matches 12 bases. J lost 9 bases, V lost 4 bases, and 8 bases had no gene match. Per germline, CDR1 SGHRS and CDR2 YFSETQ. The CDR3 has 15 residues. The CDR3 loop is CASSLGQGASGEQFF. The DNA of the CDR3 is TGCGCCAGCAGCCTGGGACAGGGGGCATCGGGTGAGCAGTTCTTC.